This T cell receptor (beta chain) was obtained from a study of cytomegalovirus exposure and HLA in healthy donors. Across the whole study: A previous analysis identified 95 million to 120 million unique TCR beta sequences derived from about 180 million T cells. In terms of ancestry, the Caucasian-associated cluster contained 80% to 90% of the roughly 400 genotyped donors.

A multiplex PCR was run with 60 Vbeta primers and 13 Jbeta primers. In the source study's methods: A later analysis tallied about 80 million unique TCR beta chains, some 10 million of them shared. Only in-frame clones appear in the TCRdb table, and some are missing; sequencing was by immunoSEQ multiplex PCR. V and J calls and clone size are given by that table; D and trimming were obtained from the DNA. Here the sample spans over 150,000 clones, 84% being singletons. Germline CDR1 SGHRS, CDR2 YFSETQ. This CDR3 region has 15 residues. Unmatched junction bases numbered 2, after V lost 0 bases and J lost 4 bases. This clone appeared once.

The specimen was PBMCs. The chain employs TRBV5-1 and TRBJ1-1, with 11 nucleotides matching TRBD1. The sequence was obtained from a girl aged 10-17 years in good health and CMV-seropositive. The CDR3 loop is CASSLGTGGFTEAFF. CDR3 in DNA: TGCGCCAGCAGCTTGGGGACAGGGGGCTTCACTGAAGCTTTCTTT.